Given below is one T cell receptor beta chain in context. V lost 4 bases to trimming and J lost 2 bases; unmatched junction nucleotides: 13. The CDR3 spans 17 residues. Per the germline V gene, CDR1 is DFQATT and CDR2 is SNEGSKA (reference sequence). The use of a sample-barcoded 5' primer and a J-beta primer mix characterized a second PCR of about 7 to 12 cycles. TCRdb recomputed calls from the 5' RACE reads with MiXCR, one row per CDR3 protein. This table holds around 500,000 distinct CDR3 sequences, about 27% found once. This specimen comes from a study of blood T cells in healthy people across ages. A further study also used this sample, focusing on T cells of mothers and their children. That work states: Reads recorded for TCR beta CDR3 numbered over 9 million per mother and some 2.7 million per child.

The sample consisted of blood. The TCR was taken from a boy between 2 and 10 years old in good health. The chain uses TRBV20-1 and TRBJ2-3; 9 nucleotides agree with TRBD2. In DNA, the CDR3 is TGCAGTGCTACCCCCTGGGGTAGCGGGAGAATCACAGATACGCAGTATTTT. As protein: CSATPWGSGRITDTQYF.